This T cell receptor (beta chain) was sequenced in a study of cytomegalovirus exposure and HLA in healthy donors listed by TCRdb under 2017. Study-wide context: According to an earlier analysis of 587 of the donors, about 170 million T cells yielded over 90 million unique TCR beta sequences and approximately 280 Gb of sequence data. About 300 gigabases of sequencing data and 78 million or so unique TCR sequences were included in an early release covering several hundred HLA-typed donors. The genetic ancestry cluster associated with self-reported Caucasian donors included approximately 85% of the approximately 430 genotyped donors. The study aimed to test whether signatures of past pathogen exposure could be identified by cataloging public T cell receptors. The T cell repertoires of roughly 660 subjects were profiled by immunosequencing and related to cytomegalovirus serostatus. In addition to the first cohort of around 670 subjects, a separate validation cohort of 130 or so different subjects was used. High-throughput TCR immunosequencing, statistical association of individual TCRs with disease status, and machine learning were combined to predict cytomegalovirus infection status. A later analysis re-analyzed previously published TCR beta repertoires from 666 donors and added high-resolution HLA genotyping to study TCR occurrence patterns. In the later analysis, no new phenotypic data were used to find candidate immune exposures; instead, reliance was placed on TCR beta sequences and their occurrence across donors. An earlier analysis of about 600 of the donors used high-throughput TCR beta sequencing to judge whether each TCR beta V gene segment behaved as functional or pseudogenic. Donor age, sex, ethnicity and CMV serostatus were compiled alongside the repertoire data. In a later genetic analysis, genome-wide SNP genotypes for about 55% of the 666 donors were used, and that subset was treated as a discovery cohort. All discovery cohort repertoires had been generated using a single sequencing platform. Both class I and class II loci were covered by HLA typing, at four-digit resolution. The number of typed donors differed by locus: 629-630 for A, B, C, DRB1 and DQB1; approximately 530 for DQA1; over 600 for DPA1; and 400 to 480 for DPB1. Roughly five DR-DQ haplotypes were handled as single units for association and clustering, since linkage in the cohort was strong. Among 300 to 500 genotyped donors of the cohort, an average of around 250,000 unique TCR beta nucleotide sequences was sequenced per donor, of which about 19% were non-productive. The research as a whole found: Some IMGT-functional V segments, including TRBV6-2 and TRBV6-3, could not be distinguished by the 87-base-pair reads and were therefore excluded. In a later analysis, the rate of TCR association differed among HLA loci, with DRB1 alleles having the most associated TCRs and HLA-C alleles having the fewest. Compared with equally common non-associated chains, HLA-associated TCR beta chains in a later analysis were more clonally expanded and had lower generation probabilities. At a false discovery rate of 0.05, a later analysis linked about 16,000 TCR beta sequences to specific HLA alleles. Correlated functional status among segregating V segments might reflect linkage disequilibrium, but an unknown experimental factor could not be ruled out. Only TCR beta chains were sequenced in this cohort, and the absence of alpha or paired-chain data limited detectable features. A later genetic analysis reported fewer N-insertions in productive TCRs among donors in an Asian-associated ancestry cluster than the roughly 670-donor mean. Strong co-occurrence of HLA alleles, especially DR and DQ, made assigning TCR associations to individual alleles difficult. An earlier analysis of around 500 of the donors showed that most TCR beta V segments appeared in productive rearrangements either about 87% or about 30% of the time, which broadly matched IMGT annotations. It was suggested by the authors that the approach could potentially be generalized to other disease states and immunological phenotypes. While some public TCRs were present in many individuals, most TCR sequences turned up only very rarely across donors. A later analysis reported that several top co-occurrence clusters appeared linked to parvovirus B19, influenza, CMV and Epstein-Barr virus. A group of highly shared sequence variants was considered likely to be a technical artifact of the sequencing pipeline. According to a later analysis, most CMV-associated TCR beta chains appeared to be HLA-restricted, and the HLA associations seemed to be driven largely by CMV exposure. For the cohort, immune exposure information was limited to CMV serostatus. In a later genetic analysis, a missense DCLRE1C variant was associated with V-gene and J-gene trimming of TCR beta chains, and the association was replicated in an independent cohort. The earlier analysis of a few hundred of the donors excluded some 15 rarely observed V segments, including chromosome 9 orphons, because counts were too low. Sequencing depth was assumed to be roughly uniform across donors in the presence/absence analyses, though that assumption may not hold. The classifier was reported to diagnose cytomegalovirus status with high specificity and sensitivity in both the original and validation cohorts. The study gave a list of under 200 TCR beta chains associated with cytomegalovirus. Because HLA typing was unavailable for some donors at each locus, only the typed subset was used in association tests. A further reported finding was that TCR beta sequences accurately predicted the HLA-A and HLA-B alleles for most subjects in the first cohort. In vitro tests confirmed that a few of the cytomegalovirus-associated TCR beta chains recognize cytomegalovirus antigens.

Library creation used the immunoSEQ multiplex PCR assay. For the multiplex PCR, a mixture combining 60 forward primers for TCR Vbeta segments and 13 reverse primers for TCR Jbeta segments was used. Amplification of the CDR3 region of rearranged TCR beta genes was performed with a multiplex PCR assay on genomic DNA. The Illumina HiSeq System was used to sequence the amplified TCR beta libraries as 87-base-pair reads. The study's processing was this. A later analysis tallied 75 million to 95 million unique TCR beta chains across the 550 to 850 repertoires, and about 10 million of those chains were shared by two or more donors. To remove PCR and sequencing errors, raw reads were error-corrected and collapsed into unique sequences using a nearest-neighbor algorithm that merged closely related sequences. CDR3 sequences were aligned to IMGT reference sequences to assign V, D and J gene segments. Each retained sequence needed at least a six-nucleotide match to both a V gene segment and a J gene segment. A rearrangement counted as productive if the CDR3 had no stop codons and remained in frame with V and J, and every other rearrangement counted as non-productive. CDR3 was defined by IMGT convention, running from the second conserved V-encoded cysteine to the conserved J-encoded phenylalanine. The earlier analysis of fewer than 700 of the donors excluded sequences that lacked an unambiguous match to a single V gene segment. An earlier analysis of about 600 of the donors called V segments functional above 56.7% productive rearrangements and segregating when the between-donor standard deviation exceeded 5%. A statistical classification framework was developed to diagnose cytomegalovirus status using the catalog of TCR beta chain sequences. In a later analysis, V and J genes were assigned by comparing TCR nucleotide sequences against IMGT/GENE-DB human TR gene sequences. The TCRdist pipeline was used in a later analysis to assign CDR3 sequences and most-parsimonious VDJ recombination scenarios. In a later analysis, every TCR beta chain was defined by the combination of its CDR3 amino acid sequence and its V-gene family, and reads without a unique V-gene family were dropped. A later analysis removed 592 highly shared, low-generation-probability nucleotide sequences to deal with suspected cross-contamination and a sequencing artifact. For each public chain, a later analysis derived a clonal expansion index from normalized ranks of inferred template counts within each repertoire. Generation probabilities in a later analysis came from a VDJ recombination model fitted to out-of-frame rearrangements, and those results were checked against IGoR. In a later analysis, TCR-TCR, TCR-HLA and TCR-CMV co-occurrence was scored with hypergeometric tests, and a repertoire-size bias correction was applied to TCR pairs. A later analysis estimated false discovery rates by permuting HLA or CMV assignments 20 times. A later analysis grouped co-occurring TCRs with DBSCAN, adding TCRdist sequence similarity when clustering within HLA-allele-positive subsets. For co-occurrence clustering, repertoires with fewer than 30,000 or more than 120,000 public chains were excluded, along with four to six repertoires with anomalous nucleotide sharing. TCRdb limited this immuneACCESS table to in-frame rearrangements with V and J called. A share of clones is missing; checked studies link under half to unresolved V genes, and the rest is unexplained. That table furnishes V, J and clone size, whereas the DNA furnished D and trimming. The sample contains about 180,000 clones, approximately 80% of them found a single time. The ten largest account for around 2.4% of the sample.

In total, approximately 690 healthy bone marrow donors made up the cohort. At the time of sampling, all cohort members were nominally healthy, though unrecorded immune exposures were likely present. The donor was CMV seronegative and belonged to the group of 352 seronegative cohort members. Each donor provided a peripheral blood sample, and peripheral blood mononuclear cells were used for TCR beta sequencing. The Qiagen DNeasy Blood Extraction Kit was used to extract genomic DNA from the blood cell samples. V is cut by 5 bases and J by 1 base, and the space between the germline ends is 11 bases. The CDR3 covers 14 residues, taking in both the cysteine and the phenylalanine. The kept DNA is CDR3 alone, 42 bases in frame from the first base. The germline V gene gives CDR1 as MNHNS and CDR2 as SASEGT. A word on this clone: There is no known antigen for this receptor. No quality values exist for individual bases; no much larger clone is one base distant.

The material sequenced was PBMCs. This receptor was identified in a young woman in good health and CMV-seronegative. The chain employs TRBV6-1 and TRBJ1-2; the D gene cannot be named for sure. The DNA sequence is given as TGTGCCAGCAGTTCGAACAGCTATAACTATGGCTACACCTTC. The translation is CASSSNSYNYGYTF.